This TCR beta chain is from a study of control samples from healthy donors and cancer patients. Looked up from germline, CDR1 is LGHDT and CDR2 is YNNKEL (reference sequence). CDR3 size: 14 residues. V dropped 0 bases and J dropped 7 bases, with 10 bases sitting between them. Profiling relied on immunoSEQ multiplex PCR, and the TCRdb table lists in-frame clones only, not all of them. The table includes 190,000 or so clones, 80% to 95% detected once. This TCR derives from a young man in good health. Sample: blood. The V and J genes are TRBV3-1 (or the pseudogene TRBV3-2) and TRBJ2-1; D possibly corresponds to TRBD1 (5 bases). The CDR3 reads CASSQDRRTNEQFF. The DNA of the CDR3 is TGTGCCAGCAGCCAAGATAGAAGGACAAATGAGCAGTTCTTC.